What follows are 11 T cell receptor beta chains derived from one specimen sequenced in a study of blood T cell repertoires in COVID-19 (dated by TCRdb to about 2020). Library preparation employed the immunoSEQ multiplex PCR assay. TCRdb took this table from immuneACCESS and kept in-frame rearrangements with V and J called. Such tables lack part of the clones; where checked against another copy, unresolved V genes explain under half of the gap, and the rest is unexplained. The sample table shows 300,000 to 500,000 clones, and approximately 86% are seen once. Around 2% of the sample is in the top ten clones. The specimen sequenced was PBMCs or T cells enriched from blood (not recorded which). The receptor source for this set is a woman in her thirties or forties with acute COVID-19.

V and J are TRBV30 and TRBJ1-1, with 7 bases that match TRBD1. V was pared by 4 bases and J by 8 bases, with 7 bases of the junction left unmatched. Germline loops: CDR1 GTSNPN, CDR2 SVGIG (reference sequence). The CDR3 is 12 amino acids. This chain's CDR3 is CAWTGGREEAFF. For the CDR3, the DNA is TGTGCCTGGACAGGGGGGCGAGAGGAAGCTTTCTTT.

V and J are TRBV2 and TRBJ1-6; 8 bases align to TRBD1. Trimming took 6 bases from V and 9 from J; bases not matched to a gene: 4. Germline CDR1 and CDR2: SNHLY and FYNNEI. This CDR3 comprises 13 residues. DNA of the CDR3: TGTGCCAGCAGCGACAGGGGCGTTTCACCCCTCCACTTT. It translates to CASSDRGVSPLHF. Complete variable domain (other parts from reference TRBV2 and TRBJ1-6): EPEVTQTPSHQVTQMGQEVILRCVPISNHLYFYWYRQILGQKVEFLVSFYNNEISEKSEIFDDQFSVERPDGSNFTLKIRSTKLEDSAMYFCASSDRGVSPLHFGNGTRLTVT.

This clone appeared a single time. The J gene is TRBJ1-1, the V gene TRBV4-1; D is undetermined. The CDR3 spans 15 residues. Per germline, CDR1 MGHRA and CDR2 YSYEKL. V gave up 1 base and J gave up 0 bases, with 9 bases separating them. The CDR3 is CASSQGPFMNTEAFF. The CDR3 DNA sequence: TGCGCCAGCAGCCAAGGGCCTTTTATGAACACTGAAGCTTTCTTT.

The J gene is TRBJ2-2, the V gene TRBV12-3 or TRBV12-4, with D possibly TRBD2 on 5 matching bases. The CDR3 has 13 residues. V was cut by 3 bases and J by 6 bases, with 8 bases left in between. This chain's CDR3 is CASSLAEAGELFF. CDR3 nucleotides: TGTGCCAGCAGTTTGGCGGAGGCCGGGGAGCTGTTTTTT.

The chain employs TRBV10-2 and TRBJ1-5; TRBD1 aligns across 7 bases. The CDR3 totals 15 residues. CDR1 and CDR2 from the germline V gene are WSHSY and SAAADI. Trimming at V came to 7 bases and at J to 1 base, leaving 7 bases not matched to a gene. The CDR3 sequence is CASTFDRVSNQPQHF. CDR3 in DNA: TGCGCCAGCACCTTCGACAGGGTAAGCAATCAGCCCCAGCATTTT.

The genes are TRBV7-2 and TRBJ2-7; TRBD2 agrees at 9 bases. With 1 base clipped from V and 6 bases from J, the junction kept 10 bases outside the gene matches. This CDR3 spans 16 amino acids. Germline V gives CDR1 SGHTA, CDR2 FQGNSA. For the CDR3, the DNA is TGTGCCAGCAGCTTAGGGGCCGGGACTAGCCTCAGCGAGCAGTACTTC. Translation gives CASSLGAGTSLSEQYF.

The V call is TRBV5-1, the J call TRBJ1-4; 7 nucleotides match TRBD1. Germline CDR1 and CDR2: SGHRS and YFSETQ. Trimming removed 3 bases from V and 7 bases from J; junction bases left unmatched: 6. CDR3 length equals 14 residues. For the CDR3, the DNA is TGCGCCAGCAGCTCACAGGGGATTAGTGAAAAACTGTTTTTT. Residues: CASSSQGISEKLFF. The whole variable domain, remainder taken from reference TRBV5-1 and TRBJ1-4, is KAGVTQTPRYLIKTRGQQVTLSCSPISGHRSVSWYQQTPGQGLQFLFEYFSETQRNKGNFPGRFSGRQFSNSRSEMNVSTLELGDSALYLCASSSQGISEKLFFGSGTQLSVL.

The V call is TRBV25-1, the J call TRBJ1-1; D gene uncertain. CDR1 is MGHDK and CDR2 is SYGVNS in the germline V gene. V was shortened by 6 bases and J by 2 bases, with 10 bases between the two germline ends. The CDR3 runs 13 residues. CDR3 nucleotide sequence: TGTGCCAGCAGACCTTACACAAACACTGAAGCTTTCTTT. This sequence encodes CASRPYTNTEAFF. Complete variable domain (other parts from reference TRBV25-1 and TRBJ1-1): EADIYQTPRYLVIGTGKKITLECSQTMGHDKMYWYQQDPGMELHLIHYSYGVNSTEKGDLSSESTVSRIRTEHFPLTLESARPSHTSQYLCASRPYTNTEAFFGQGTRLTVV.

For the CDR3, the DNA is TGTGCCAGCAGCCAAGACGTGGACAGGGAAACGGGCGGCTACACCTTC. Translating gives CASSQDVDRETGGYTF. The chain carries TRBV4-2 and TRBJ1-2; 8 bases match TRBD1. The CDR3 contains 16 residues. Per germline, CDR1 LGHNA and CDR2 YNFKEQ. J gave up 8 bases and V 0 bases, and 11 bases lay outside the gene matches.

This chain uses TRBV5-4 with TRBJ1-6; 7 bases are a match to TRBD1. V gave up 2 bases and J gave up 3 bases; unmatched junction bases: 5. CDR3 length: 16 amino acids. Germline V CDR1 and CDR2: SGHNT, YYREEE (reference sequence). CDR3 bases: TGTGCCAGCAGCTTCAGGGGGGACTTCTATAATTCACCCCTCCACTTT. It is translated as CASSFRGDFYNSPLHF.

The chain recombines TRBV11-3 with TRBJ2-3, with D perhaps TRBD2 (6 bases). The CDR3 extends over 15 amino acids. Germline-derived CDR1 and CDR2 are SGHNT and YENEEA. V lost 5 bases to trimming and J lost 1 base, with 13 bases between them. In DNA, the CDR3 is TGTGCCAGCAGCCAAGGGGAGCGGGGCACAGATACGCAGTATTTT. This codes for CASSQGERGTDTQYF.